The T cell receptor (beta chain) under discussion was sequenced for a study of beta chain features in type 1 diabetes. Study-wide results and limits: Insertions were fewer and deletions more numerous at VDJ junctions in type 1 diabetes patients. Sampled from patients, naive, central memory and Treg TCRB repertoires appeared more similar than those sampled from healthy donors.

Concerning this clone: What it binds is not known. One base away lies a much larger clone, so this may be a sequencing read error.

Averaging approximately 120 mL, one heparinised blood draw was given by each donor. Naive, central memory, regulatory and stem cell-like memory cells within the CD4+ compartment were sorted using CD45RO/CCR7/CD25/CD127/CD95/CD27. Of the isolated RNA, all was reverse transcribed, and so the sequenced material was expressed TCRB transcripts. The data were produced by immunoSEQ multiplex PCR, yet TCRdb's version contains in-frame clones alone and is incomplete. The data hold about half a million clones, with 9.5% to 12% observed a single time. Germline-derived CDR1 and CDR2 are SEHNR and FQNEAQ (reference sequence). The CDR3 is 11 amino acids. The ends were cut back, 1 base at V and 7 bases at J, with 4 bases in the middle.

The chain is built from TRBV7-9 and TRBJ2-5, with D uncertain. The sequencing input was naive CD4+ T cells from blood. The origin of this receptor is a woman between 18 and 30 years old in good health. Here the CDR3 reads CASSLVVTQYF. The CDR3 DNA sequence: TGTGCCAGCAGCTTAGTGGTGACCCAGTACTTC.